This TCR beta chain was sequenced during a study of neurological immune-mediated disorders. Overall study findings and caveats: Across subjects, expanded clones had no CDR3 amino acid sequences in common, pointing to private repertoires in all groups.

This clonotype was seen at least ten times. Its target is unknown. Germline assignment: CDR1 DFQATT and CDR2 SNEGSKA (reference sequence). V shed 6 bases and J 3 bases; nucleotides not matched to a gene: 10. The CDR3 is made up of 15 amino acids. The output of every sequencing run exceeded 170 million TCR-beta sequences, derived from 15-18 subjects. In TCRdb, the 5' RACE reads were re-called with MiXCR into one record per CDR3 protein. The table shows some 37,000 distinct CDR3 sequences, with over 12% occurring only once. Sequencing was performed on PBMCs. The J gene is TRBJ2-3, the V gene TRBV20-1, with 9 nucleotides matching TRBD1. The sequence came from a woman aged 45-65 years with HTLV-1-associated myelopathy (HAM/TSP). CDR3: CSAPASGTGTDTQYF. CDR3 nucleotide sequence: TGCAGTGCCCCGGCCAGCGGGACAGGGACAGATACGCAGTATTTT.